One and the same sample provided the 15 T cell receptor beta chains below, sequenced in a study of CD8 T cells in ankylosing spondylitis. Regarding the study as a whole: What appeared characteristic of ankylosing spondylitis blood was a TCR beta motif of fewer than ten highly homologous variants.

TCRdb re-derived calls from the 5' RACE reads in MiXCR, one entry per CDR3 protein. The data contain 700,000 or so distinct CDR3 sequences, 19% of them singletons. These receptors have no known antigen. The sample was blood, either unsorted or a sorted T cell fraction (not recorded which). Receptors were obtained from a male donor with ankylosing spondylitis.

This clonotype was counted between two and nine times. V gene TRBV3-1 combines with J gene TRBJ2-2, with D hard to call. The germline V gene has CDR1 LGHDT and CDR2 YNNKEL (reference sequence). V shed 0 bases and J shed 0 bases, with 8 bases lying between them. CDR3 length: 16 amino acids. In DNA, the CDR3 is TGTGCCAGCAGCCAAGAAACTGTATCGAACACCGGGGAGCTGTTTTTT. Its protein is CASSQETVSNTGELFF.

The chain uses TRBV24-1 and TRBJ2-1; 7 bases are a match to TRBD1. The CDR3 is 19 amino acids. Trimming took 4 bases from V and 0 from J; bases not matched to a gene: 14. Germline V CDR1 and CDR2: KGHDR, SFDVKD. CDR3 DNA: TGTGCCACCAGTGACCGGCTCGGGACAGCCAAAAGCTCCTACAATGAGCAGTTCTTC. Its translation: CATSDRLGTAKSSYNEQFF.

This clonotype turned up a few times. The junction shows a germline mismatch at one end, possibly a read error. The V and J genes are TRBV5-1 and TRBJ2-1, with 11 bases that match TRBD2. Germline V gives CDR1 SGHRS, CDR2 YFSETQ. The CDR3 extends over 16 amino acids. The CDR3 here is CASSFTSGSSYNEQFF. As DNA, the CDR3 is TGTGCCAGCAGCTTTACTAGCGGGAGCTCCTACAATGAGCAGTTCTTC.

This clonotype was seen only once. V gene TRBV20-1 combines with J gene TRBJ2-7, with TRBD2 matching 7 bases. The germline CDR1 and CDR2 sequences are DFQATT and SNEGSKA (reference sequence). The CDR3 is 16 residues long. V dropped 4 bases and J dropped 4; count of bases not matched to a gene: 16. The CDR3: CSAKPFLADFSYEQYF. DNA of the CDR3: TGCAGTGCTAAACCCTTTCTAGCGGACTTCTCTTACGAGCAGTACTTC.

The CDR3 here is CASSQDTGGLYEQYF. The CDR3 DNA sequence: TGCGCCAGCAGCCAAGATACGGGGGGCCTCTACGAGCAGTACTTC. The V and J genes are TRBV4-3 and TRBJ2-7; D is perhaps TRBD2 (7 bases). There are 15 residues in the CDR3. V was trimmed by 0 bases and J by 3 bases, leaving 12 bases between them. CDR1 is LGHNA and CDR2 is YSLEER in the germline V gene.

V and J are TRBV4-3 and TRBJ2-3; D is ambiguous. CDR3 size: 17 residues. CDR1 and CDR2 (germline): LGHNA, YSLEER. V was cut by 4 bases and J by 3 bases, with 20 bases left in between. CDR3 coding DNA: TGCGCCAGCAGCCCCAGCCTAGGAGCCTATGGGACAGATACGCAGTATTTT. Encoded protein: CASSPSLGAYGTDTQYF.

The V gene is TRBV6-5, the J gene TRBJ1-3; TRBD1 aligns across 7 bases. CDR1 is MNHEY, CDR2 SVGAGI, per germline. The CDR3 consists of 17 residues. V shed 1 base and J 0 bases; nucleotides not matched to a gene: 6. The CDR3 nucleotides read TGTGCCAGCAGTTACTTGCCGACAGGGCCCTCTGGAAACACCATATATTTT. This gives the protein CASSYLPTGPSGNTIYF.

This clonotype was seen a handful of times. The genes are TRBV29-1 and TRBJ1-1; a possible D gene is TRBD1 (6 bases). This CDR3 contains 12 residues. In germline, CDR1 is SQVTM, CDR2 ANQGSEA. V was shortened by 6 bases and J by 7 bases, with 15 bases between the two germline ends. The CDR3 DNA is TGCAGCGTGCCCATAGGGGGTGATGAAGCTTTCTTT. This sequence encodes CSVPIGGDEAFF.

This clonotype was counted at least ten times. This chain uses TRBV24-1 with TRBJ2-7; D not certain. The V gene lost 2 bases and the J gene lost 2 bases, with 12 bases spanning the gap. Germline V gene lookup returns CDR1 KGHDR and CDR2 SFDVKD. CDR3 length: 15 amino acids. The CDR3 bases are TGTGCCACCAGTGATTCGAAAAATCCGCCCTACGAGCAGTACTTC. Amino acids: CATSDSKNPPYEQYF.

This clonotype has just a few counts. The J gene is TRBJ1-5, the V gene TRBV6-2 or TRBV6-3, with D possibly TRBD1 on 6 matching bases. The CDR3 is made up of 15 amino acids. Trimming stripped 5 bases from V and 3 bases from J, with 14 bases between. Germline V gene lookup returns CDR1 MNHEY and CDR2 SVGEGT. The CDR3 region is CASSNPTGYNQPQHF. The CDR3 DNA is TGTGCCAGCAGTAACCCGACAGGATACAATCAGCCCCAGCATTTT.

This rearrangement joins TRBV11-2 to TRBJ2-5, with TRBD2 matching 7 bases. V lost 1 base, J lost 2 bases, and 4 bases stayed unmatched. This CDR3 region has 15 residues. Per the germline V gene, CDR1 is SGHAT and CDR2 is FQNNGV. The DNA of the CDR3 is TGTGCCAGCAGCTTAGTATGGGACTATCAAGAGACCCAGTACTTC. This encodes CASSLVWDYQETQYF.

The rearrangement links TRBV25-1 to TRBJ1-2; D unclear. This CDR3 has 13 amino acids. V was pared by 0 bases and J by 2 bases, with 4 bases between. Per the germline V gene, CDR1 is MGHDK and CDR2 is SYGVNS. CDR3 residues: CASSEYANYGYTF. CDR3 DNA sequence: TGTGCCAGCAGTGAATACGCGAACTATGGCTACACCTTC.

The chain joins TRBV2 to TRBJ1-1, with TRBD1 identical over 9 bases. The CDR3 runs to 15 residues. V shed 6 bases and J 0 bases; nucleotides not matched to a gene: 5. Germline V gives CDR1 SNHLY, CDR2 FYNNEI. The CDR3 DNA is TGTGCCAGCAGGGGGGGACAGGGATTGAACACTGAAGCTTTCTTT. This gives the protein CASRGGQGLNTEAFF.

In this sample, this clonotype turned up a few times. CDR3 in amino acids: CASSSRDRGNYGYTF. For the CDR3, the DNA is TGTGCCAGCAGCTCCCGGGACAGGGGTAACTATGGCTACACCTTC. The chain joins TRBV12-3 or TRBV12-4 to TRBJ1-2, with 10 bases identical to TRBD1. The CDR3 extends over 15 amino acids. V lost 6 bases, J lost 1 base, and 5 bases stayed unmatched.

This chain connects TRBV5-1 to TRBJ1-1; D may be TRBD1 (6 bases). Germline CDR1 is SGHRS and CDR2 is YFSETQ. The CDR3 loop spans 14 amino acids. Trimming left V 5 bases short and J 8 bases short, with 19 bases between. The CDR3 loop reads CASSSRTVLDEAFF. CDR3 DNA: TGCGCCAGCAGTTCCAGGACAGTTCTCGACGAAGCTTTCTTT.